The 18 T cell receptor beta chains given below trace back to one sample, sequenced in a study of T cells after yellow fever vaccination. TCRdb re-derived calls from the 5' RACE reads in MiXCR, one entry per CDR3 protein. The data show around 300,000 distinct CDR3 sequences, with roughly 4.3% seen just once and around 25% held by the top ten. Sequences were derived from PBMCs, sampled 5 days after the yellow fever booster vaccination. The origin of the receptors is a man younger than 30 who received the YFV17D yellow fever vaccine.

J is TRBJ1-1 and V is TRBV6-5; TRBD1 might be the D (6 bases). Germline assignment: CDR1 MNHEY and CDR2 SVGAGI. CDR3 length: 17 amino acids. Trimming pared 2 bases from V and 0 bases from J, leaving 16 bases between. The CDR3 reads CASSYGNPDRLNTEAFF. CDR3 bases: TGTGCCAGCAGTTACGGTAACCCGGACAGACTGAACACTGAAGCTTTCTTT.

This clonotype was seen only a few times. V is TRBV6-5 and J is TRBJ1-5, with D unclear. The ends were cut back, 0 bases at V and 4 bases at J, with 4 bases in the middle. CDR1 and CDR2 from the germline V gene are MNHEY and SVGAGI. The CDR3 contains 13 residues. CDR3 protein: CASSYSINQPQHF. CDR3 DNA sequence: TGTGCCAGCAGTTACTCGATAAATCAGCCCCAGCATTTT.

The sample holds a few counts of this clonotype. The chain has TRBV7-2 and TRBJ2-1, with D perhaps TRBD1 or TRBD2 (6 bases each). Trimming shortened V by 10 bases and J by 1 base, and 14 bases separated the two germline ends. Germline V gives CDR1 SGHTA, CDR2 FQGNSA. The CDR3 has 14 residues. The CDR3 nucleotides read TGTGCCACCGGGGGCGGGGTTTCCTACAATGAGCAGTTCTTC. It encodes CATGGGVSYNEQFF.

In this sample, this clonotype turned up many times. The genes are TRBV29-1 and TRBJ2-3; unclear D gene. The CDR3 is 11 residues long. V lost 3 bases and J lost 4, with 5 bases in between. Germline V gene data show CDR1 as SQVTM and CDR2 as ANQGSEA. The CDR3 DNA follows: TGCAGCGTTGACAGGTCAGATACGCAGTATTTT. Amino acids: CSVDRSDTQYF.

This clonotype was detected many times. CDR3 sequence reads: CAINSEGGDNEQFF. The CDR3 region has the DNA TGTGCCATCAACTCTGAGGGGGGGGACAATGAGCAGTTCTTC. The chain recombines TRBV10-3 with TRBJ2-1, with D possibly matching TRBD2 (7 bases). The V gene lost 7 bases and the J gene lost 5 bases, with 15 bases spanning the gap. The CDR3 runs 14 residues. Germline V gene lookup returns CDR1 ENHRY and CDR2 SYGVKD.

This clonotype has only a few counts. The chain links TRBV12-3 or TRBV12-4 to TRBJ1-4, with a weak D call TRBD1 (6 bases). The CDR3 length is 14 residues. Trimming shortened V by 3 bases and J by 8 bases, and 13 bases separated the two germline ends. The CDR3, as DNA: TGTGCCAGCAGTTTTGGGGGCCAAGGGGAAAAACTGTTTTTT. It yields the protein CASSFGGQGEKLFF.

A few counts support this clonotype. The chain joins TRBV10-3 to TRBJ1-6; perhaps TRBD1 as D (6 bases). CDR3 length: 15 amino acids. V lost 3 bases, J lost 8 bases, and 14 bases lay in between. CDR1 and CDR2 (germline): ENHRY, SYGVKD. The CDR3 bases are TGTGCCATCAGTGAACAGGGTGGTCGAGATTCACCCCTCCACTTT. Protein sequence: CAISEQGGRDSPLHF.

The chain combines TRBV7-2 with TRBJ2-2; tentative D call: TRBD1 (6 bases). There are 15 residues in the CDR3. V was cut by 8 bases and J by 2 bases, with 15 bases left in between. Germline assignment: CDR1 SGHTA and CDR2 FQGNSA. The CDR3 region is CASFLVGTNTGELFF. The CDR3 DNA is TGTGCCAGCTTCTTGGTCGGGACAAACACCGGGGAGCTGTTTTTT.

This clonotype was picked up many times. The V and J genes are TRBV7-9 and TRBJ1-1; D is possibly TRBD1 (5 bases). The CDR3 runs to 17 residues. Deletions cut 2 bases from V and 0 bases from J, with 16 bases between. CDR1 is SEHNR and CDR2 is FQNEAQ in the germline V gene (reference sequence). The CDR3 protein is CASSLRKGGALNTEAFF. The CDR3 DNA is TGTGCCAGCAGCTTAAGAAAAGGAGGGGCGCTGAACACTGAAGCTTTCTTT.

The chain couples TRBV4-2 to TRBJ1-3; a weak D match, TRBD1 (6 bases). The CDR3 runs to 17 residues. Germline CDR1 and CDR2: LGHNA and YNFKEQ. Trimming left V 2 bases short and J 0 bases short, with 14 bases between. The CDR3 bases are TGTGCCAGCAGCCAAAAGGGGGGGGGACCCTCTGGAAACACCATATATTTT. Protein sequence: CASSQKGGGPSGNTIYF.

V and J are TRBV4-3 and TRBJ1-1; D remains unclear. V was shortened by 6 bases and J by 4 bases, with 12 bases between the two germline ends. The CDR3 totals 13 residues. Germline V gives CDR1 LGHNA, CDR2 YSLEER. The CDR3 DNA reads as TGCGCCAGCAGTCCTAACACCGGCACTGAAGCTTTCTTT. Protein product: CASSPNTGTEAFF.

This clonotype has at least ten counts. V usage is TRBV7-2 and J usage is TRBJ1-6; 7 bases are a match to TRBD1. Germline V CDR1 and CDR2: SGHTA, FQGNSA. V shed 0 bases, J shed 7 bases, and the junction held 6 bases outside the gene matches. The CDR3 runs to 16 residues. CDR3 coding DNA: TGTGCCAGCAGCTTAGCGCATTCAGGGGGAAATTCACCCCTCCACTTT. Amino acids: CASSLAHSGGNSPLHF. Based on the CDR3 plus reference TRBV7-2 and TRBJ1-6, the full variable domain is GAGVSQSPSNKVTEKGKDVELRCDPISGHTALYWYRQSLGQGLEFLIYFQGNSAPDKSGLPSDRFSAERTGGSVSTLTIQRTQQEDSAVYLCASSLAHSGGNSPLHFGNGTRLTVT.

This clonotype occurred many times. The chain couples TRBV7-9 to TRBJ2-3, with 8 bases identical to TRBD1. Unmatched junction bases numbered 12, after V lost 5 bases and J lost 2 bases. The CDR3 is made up of 17 amino acids. CDR1 and CDR2 from the germline V gene are SEHNR and FQNEAQ (reference sequence). CDR3 DNA sequence: TGTGCCAGCAGCCCAATAATCCAGGGGGCAACCACAGATACGCAGTATTTT. Translated: CASSPIIQGATTDTQYF.

In this sample, this clonotype turned up a few times. The chain joins TRBV19 to TRBJ1-6; TRBD1 matches at 7 bases. Trimming cost V 6 bases and J 9 bases; bases outside gene matches: 5. Germline V CDR1 and CDR2: LNHDA, SQIVND (reference sequence). The CDR3 runs 13 residues. In DNA form, the CDR3 reads TGTGCCAGTAGGCCAGGGGGAGTTTCACCCCTCCACTTT. Translation: CASRPGGVSPLHF.

The chain has TRBV5-6 and TRBJ2-7; 9 nucleotides line up with TRBD2. The CDR3 runs to 14 residues. Per the germline V gene, CDR1 is SGHDT and CDR2 is YYEEEE. Unmatched junction bases numbered 6, after V lost 5 bases and J lost 3 bases. The DNA of the CDR3 is TGTGCCAGCAGAAGGGCGGGGGGGAGCTACGAGCAGTACGTC. It codes for CASRRAGGSYEQYV.

This rearrangement joins TRBV12-3 or TRBV12-4 to TRBJ1-1; 12 bases line up with TRBD1. CDR3 length equals 13 residues. V lost 5 bases to trimming and J lost 11 bases; unmatched junction nucleotides: 6. CDR3 protein: CASSVPGQGAAFF. DNA for the CDR3: TGTGCCAGCAGTGTACCGGGACAGGGGGCCGCTTTCTTT.

This clonotype was observed a few times. The chain recombines TRBV6-2 or TRBV6-3 with TRBJ2-3, with 12 positions matching TRBD2. Germline V lookup: CDR1 MNHEY, CDR2 SVGEGT. J gave up 2 bases and V 5 bases, and 8 bases lay outside the gene matches. The CDR3 is made up of 17 amino acids. This CDR3 is CASSDRGLAGITDTQYF. The DNA of the CDR3 is TGTGCCAGCAGTGACCGAGGACTAGCGGGGATCACAGATACGCAGTATTTT.

The table lists this clonotype with a few counts. This chain uses TRBV12-3 or TRBV12-4 with TRBJ1-5, with 10 bases that match TRBD1. V lost 3 bases, J lost 6 bases, and 5 bases stayed unmatched. The CDR3 is made up of 15 amino acids. The CDR3 DNA follows: TGTGCCAGCAGTTTGGGGACAGGGGTTACTCAGCCCCAGCATTTT. Translating gives CASSLGTGVTQPQHF.